The next 8 T cell receptor beta chains were all read from a single sample in a study of blood T cell repertoires in COVID-19. Some clones are missing from TCRdb's copy, which holds only in-frame ones; the method was immunoSEQ multiplex PCR. Of 150,000 to 250,000 clones detected, 70% to 80% appear once; the ten largest clones hold around 5.9%. The sequenced material came from peripheral blood. These receptors were obtained from a woman in her thirties or forties with COVID-19, enrolled during active disease.

The V call is TRBV7-9, the J call TRBJ1-4; 8 positions match TRBD1. V was clipped by 6 bases and J by 7 bases; unmatched bases: 13. The V gene's germline CDR1 is SEHNR and CDR2 FQNEAQ (reference sequence). This CDR3 region has 16 residues. CDR3 in DNA: TGTGCCAGCAGTTTTAAATTACAGGGGGGAAGTGAAAAACTGTTTTTT. Encoded protein: CASSFKLQGGSEKLFF.

In this sample, this clone turned up a few times. DNA of the CDR3: TGTGCCAGCAGCGACAAAGACCTAACGCAGTATTTT. This codes for CASSDKDLTQYF. The chain carries TRBV7-9 and TRBJ2-3; D unresolved. V was trimmed by 5 bases and J by 9 bases, leaving 12 bases between them. The germline CDR1 and CDR2 sequences are SEHNR and FQNEAQ (reference sequence). The CDR3 spans 12 residues. Full variable domain (outside the CDR3, taken from reference TRBV7-9 and TRBJ2-3): DTGVSQNPRHKITKRGQNVTFRCDPISEHNRLYWYRQTLGQGPEFLTYFQNEAQLEKSRLLSDRFSAERPKGSFSTLEIQRTEQGDSAMYLCASSDKDLTQYFGPGTRLTVL.

This clone was counted many times. The chain carries TRBV4-2 and TRBJ2-1, with 9 bases matching TRBD2. CDR1 and CDR2 from the germline V gene are LGHNA and YNFKEQ. This CDR3 has 17 amino acids. V lost 4 bases, J lost 4 bases, and 11 bases stayed unmatched. In DNA, the CDR3 is TGTGCCAGCAGCCCCATGACGACTAGCGGCGGTTACAATGAGCAGTTCTTC. Protein sequence: CASSPMTTSGGYNEQFF.

The sample holds a few counts of this clone. V is TRBV11-2 and J is TRBJ2-2; D gene unclear. Between the trimmed V and J ends, which lost 6 bases and 5 bases, there was a span of 7 bases. The CDR3 sequence is 12 residues long. Germline V lookup: CDR1 SGHAT, CDR2 FQNNGV. The CDR3 coding sequence is TGTGCCAGCAGGATCGGGACCGGGGAGCTGTTTTTT. Residues: CASRIGTGELFF. The whole variable domain, remainder taken from reference TRBV11-2 and TRBJ2-2, is EAGVAQSPRYKIIEKRQSVAFWCNPISGHATLYWYQQILGQGPKLLIQFQNNGVVDDSQLPKDRFSAERLKGVDSTLKIQPAKLEDSAVYLCASRIGTGELFFGEGSRLTVL.

This clone has a single count. The chain couples TRBV15 to TRBJ2-7, with D perhaps TRBD2 (5 bases). The germline gives CDR1 LNHNV, CDR2 YYDKDF (reference sequence). The CDR3 runs to 16 residues. V lost 4 bases to trimming and J lost 0 bases, with 16 bases between them. Written as DNA, the CDR3 is TGTGCCACCAGCACCGGGGATTGGGGATTCTCCTACGAGCAGTACTTC. Its protein is CATSTGDWGFSYEQYF.

The chain employs TRBV18 and TRBJ1-6; D possibly corresponds to TRBD1 (5 bases). CDR3 length: 17 amino acids. The V end lost 3 bases, the J end lost 0 bases, and 12 bases lay between the germline ends. CDR1 KGHSH and CDR2 LQKENI come from the germline V gene. The CDR3 DNA sequence: TGTGCCAGCTCACCCCTTGGAAGGGGCTCCTATAATTCACCCCTCCACTTT. Its translation is CASSPLGRGSYNSPLHF.

This clone was seen more than once but under ten times. The J gene is TRBJ2-1, the V gene TRBV11-2, with 11 positions matching TRBD2. V was pared by 5 bases and J by 8 bases, with 11 bases of the junction left unmatched. Germline values: CDR1 SGHAT, CDR2 FQNNGV. The CDR3 loop spans 16 amino acids. CDR3 residues: CASSPWTSGRRDEQFF. The CDR3 DNA reads as TGTGCCAGCAGCCCCTGGACTAGCGGGCGGAGGGATGAGCAGTTCTTC.

V is TRBV18 and J is TRBJ2-5; TRBD1 agrees at 9 bases. Trimming removed 3 bases from V and 4 bases from J; junction bases left unmatched: 3. Looked up from germline, CDR1 is KGHSH and CDR2 is LQKENI. This CDR3 spans 14 amino acids. The CDR3 DNA follows: TGTGCCAGCTCACCGGGACAGGGTAGAGAGACCCAGTACTTC. Encoded protein: CASSPGQGRETQYF.